This T cell receptor (beta chain) was sequenced in a study of shared clonotypes between healthy human individuals (TCRdb year 2020). Some background on the complete study: Two women and three men aged 18 to 49 years were included in the cohort. To increase sequencing depth and limit assay-specific biases, different laboratories used diverse techniques to prepare libraries and sequence TCR repertoires. Between about 0.8 and 9 billion PBMCs per donor were obtained by leukapheresis. Per donor, three plates each were used for CD4 naive and CD4 memory, two for CD8 naive, and one for CD8 memory. Blood TCR repertoires of 5 or 6 healthy adults were deeply sequenced to estimate repertoire size and the extent of clonotype sharing between individuals. Beyond this particular receptor, the publication reports: Compared with non-shared clonotypes, clonotypes shared by all four sorted-subset donors had higher generation probabilities. The small number of donors limited the genetic and exposure-history diversity represented. Larger estimated clonotype richness was generally found for naive subsets than for memory subsets. Pairwise subsampling indicated that sequencing depth was expected to affect the degree of clonotype sharing among donors. Only blood was sampled, and tissue TCR repertoires likely differ from those in blood. Rarefaction of sorted-subset datasets indicated incomplete sequencing despite the large sequencing depth. Across a handful of donors, around 5% of naive CD4, 3% to 4% of naive CD8, around 2.1% of memory CD4, and 0.4% of memory CD8 clonotypes were shared.

To note about this clone: Its antigen target is currently unknown. No much larger clone is present one base from it, and per-base qualities are unavailable.

TCR CDR3 regions were amplified from genomic DNA by multiplex PCR using the deep immunoSEQ assay. Extracted genomic DNA from each cell subset was spread evenly across all wells of several immunoSEQ 96-well plates, with each plate serving as a replicate. For sorted subsets, each replicate PCR was loaded with approximately 200 ng genomic DNA, equivalent to some 31,000 T cell genomes. Purified libraries were measured with a Qubit 3.0 fluorometer, size-checked on a Bioanalyzer 2100, and measured again with the KAPA Library Quantification kit. Each immunoSEQ 96-well plate was sequenced on its own single-read 150-cycle Illumina NextSeq 550 flow cell. In the paper's pipeline: Because the immunoSEQ output held only junctional sequences and lacked quality scores, the filtering could not match the filtering applied to full-length reads. Sequences were annotated with PyIR, a Python wrapper for IgBLAST v1.9, and V/J genes and CDR3 were assigned using IMGT germline references. Reads were filtered out if the reads had weak V/J assignments (E-value above 1e-6), no CDR3, stop codons, out-of-frame junctions, or ambiguous translated residues. V3J clonotypes were defined by identical inferred V gene, J gene, and CDR3 amino acid sequence. Percentage overlap between repertoires was calculated by dividing the number of shared unique clonotypes by the size of the smaller repertoire. Repertoire richness was assessed with RTK rarefaction, the Chao1 estimator, and Recon v2.1 estimates of unobserved clonotypes. OLGA was used to compute generation probabilities for all TCRbeta clonotypes that the gDNA method yielded from a handful of donors. In TCRdb, the immuneACCESS table is reduced to in-frame sequences with V and J assigned. These tables do not hold every clone; where another copy was compared, an unresolved V gene accounts for under half, and the others remain unexplained. V and J calls and clone size are given by that table; D and trimming were obtained from the DNA. This sample is represented by about 1.5 million clones; 95% to 97% of them were singletons. The top ten clones comprise approximately 1.1% of the sample.

Reading from cysteine to phenylalanine, the CDR3 counts 16 amino acids. The kept DNA is CDR3 alone, 48 bases in frame from the first base. V is trimmed back by 2 bases and J by 8 bases, and the junction contains 14 bases that no gene match accounts for. As encoded in the germline V gene (reference sequence), CDR1 is MNHEY while CDR2 is SMNVEV. The donors were healthy, HIV-negative adults who had no recently reported acute infections or vaccinations. Every donor was a Caucasian adult residing in Nashville, Tennessee, USA. Magnetic negative selection was used to enrich CD4+ T cells, after which naive cells were positively selected on CD45RA and the negative fraction became the memory subset. Blood was obtained by leukapheresis, after which PBMCs were separated by Ficoll-Histopaque density gradient centrifugation and cryopreserved in liquid nitrogen vapor phase. Purity and quantity of every magnetically sorted T cell population were checked by analytical flow cytometry. Genomic DNA was isolated from each sorted fraction and quantified by UV absorbance on a Nanodrop 2000c.

The rearranged chain carries TRBV27 and TRBJ1-2, and 7 junctional nucleotides match TRBD1. Sequences were obtained from naive CD4+ T cells sorted from blood. What the cell subset or site label conveys for this sample: CD45RA+ positively selected. The clonotype was recovered from a man in his thirties or forties in good health. The CDR3 corresponds to CASSLTTGTALGGYTF. At the DNA level, the sequence is TGTGCCAGCAGTTTAACGACCGGGACAGCCCTCGGGGGCTACACCTTC.